Presented here are 24 T cell receptor beta chains from one specimen sequenced in a study of shared clonotypes between healthy human individuals. Clones were read by immunoSEQ multiplex PCR, and TCRdb kept only the in-frame ones, dropping some. This table has approximately 530,000 clones, about 96% appearing once. The sequenced material came from naive CD4+ T cells sorted from blood. The subset is: CD45RA+ positively selected. These receptors were obtained from a woman aged 25 to 39 in good health.

V usage is TRBV6-6 and J usage is TRBJ2-2; 9 bases fit TRBD1. V lost 5 bases and J lost 1; bases outside the gene matches: 2. The germline gives CDR1 MNHNY, CDR2 SVGAGI (reference sequence). This CDR3 has 15 amino acids. DNA for the CDR3: TGTGCCAGCAGTGAGACAGGGGGGAACACCGGGGAGCTGTTTTTT. Translation gives CASSETGGNTGELFF.

The CDR3 spells CASSDLAGAYNEQFF. In nucleotides, the CDR3 is TGTGCCAGCAGTGACCTTGCGGGAGCCTACAATGAGCAGTTCTTC. The chain carries TRBV6-4 and TRBJ2-1, with TRBD2 matching over 7 bases. With 2 bases clipped from V and 2 bases from J, the junction kept 3 bases outside the gene matches. CDR3 length equals 15 residues. The germline gives CDR1 MRHNA, CDR2 SNTAGT.

The V gene is TRBV9, the J gene TRBJ2-7; 7 positions match TRBD2. The trim removed 4 bases at V and 5 bases at J, leaving 12 bases unmatched. Germline values: CDR1 SGDLS, CDR2 YYNGEE. The CDR3 has 15 amino acids. CDR3 in amino acids: CASSPLASGANEQYF. DNA of the CDR3: TGTGCCAGCAGCCCGCTTGCTAGCGGAGCTAACGAGCAGTACTTC.

The gene calls are TRBV28 and TRBJ2-3; 7 positions agree with TRBD2. CDR1 is MDHEN and CDR2 is SYDVKM in the germline V gene. V dropped 7 bases and J dropped 1; count of bases not matched to a gene: 8. There are 15 residues in the CDR3. CDR3 DNA: TGTGCCAGCAATCTGGGACTATGGGGCACAGATACGCAGTATTTT. Translation: CASNLGLWGTDTQYF.

The V and J genes are TRBV7-2 and TRBJ1-2; 10 bases line up with TRBD1. The trim removed 2 bases at V and 7 bases at J, leaving 10 bases unmatched. Germline V gene lookup returns CDR1 SGHTA and CDR2 FQGNSA. The CDR3 sequence is 16 residues long. In DNA form, the CDR3 reads TGTGCCAGCAGCTTAATTTTCGGACAGGGGGAGAGTGGCTACACCTTC. Translated: CASSLIFGQGESGYTF. The full variable domain, rest sourced from reference TRBV7-2 and TRBJ1-2, is GAGVSQSPSNKVTEKGKDVELRCDPISGHTALYWYRQSLGQGLEFLIYFQGNSAPDKSGLPSDRFSAERTGGSVSTLTIQRTQQEDSAVYLCASSLIFGQGESGYTFGSGTRLTVV.

The rearrangement links TRBV6-6 to TRBJ2-1, with 12 bases fitting TRBD2. The J segment lost 4 bases and the V segment lost 5 bases, leaving 3 bases of the junction unmatched. The germline V gene encodes CDR1 MNHNY and CDR2 SVGAGI (reference sequence). CDR3 size: 15 residues. For the CDR3, the DNA is TGTGCCAGCAGTGCGACTAGCGGGGGTTACAATGAGCAGTTCTTC. Translation: CASSATSGGYNEQFF.

For this clone: At the DNA level, this CDR3 is encoded by other sequences in the same sample as well. This rearrangement joins TRBV5-4 to TRBJ2-5, with TRBD2 identical over 13 bases. The CDR3 has 16 residues. Germline values: CDR1 SGHNT, CDR2 YYREEE (reference sequence). Trimming removed 1 base from V and 1 base from J; junction bases left unmatched: 1. CDR3 region: CASSLRLAGGQETQYF. The CDR3 DNA sequence: TGTGCCAGCAGCTTGCGACTAGCGGGAGGCCAAGAGACCCAGTACTTC.

The chain employs TRBV4-1 and TRBJ2-2; 8 nucleotides line up with TRBD2. The CDR3 is made up of 16 amino acids. The germline V gene encodes CDR1 MGHRA and CDR2 YSYEKL. The junction had 3 bases not matched to a gene; V was cut back by 1 base and J by 2 bases. CDR3 sequence: CASSQAIAGNTGELFF. The CDR3 DNA sequence: TGCGCCAGCAGCCAAGCCATAGCGGGAAACACCGGGGAGCTGTTTTTT.

This clone was seen a single time. The rearrangement uses TRBV6-1 and TRBJ2-3; either TRBD1 or TRBD2 may fit D (5 bases each). The CDR3 is 12 residues long. CDR1 is MNHNS and CDR2 is SASEGT in the germline V gene. Trimming shortened V by 4 bases and J by 10 bases, and 12 bases separated the two germline ends. This CDR3 is CASSGTSGPQYF. The CDR3 DNA is TGTGCCAGCAGTGGGACATCGGGGCCGCAGTATTTT.

The chain uses TRBV6-5 and TRBJ2-7; D gene unclear. The CDR3 loop spans 15 amino acids. Trimming stripped 2 bases from V and 1 base from J, with 12 bases between. Germline CDR1 and CDR2: MNHEY and SVGAGI. In DNA form, the CDR3 reads TGTGCCAGCAGTTACCTCAAGGGAAATTCCTACGAGCAGTACTTC. It is translated as CASSYLKGNSYEQYF.

This rearrangement joins TRBV6-5 to TRBJ1-5; 8 bases line up with TRBD1. This CDR3 is 14 amino acids long. V was clipped by 6 bases and J by 6 bases; unmatched bases: 7. Germline V gene sequence: CDR1 MNHEY, CDR2 SVGAGI. CDR3 region: CASRIRQGSQPQHF. CDR3 coding DNA: TGTGCCAGCAGGATCAGACAGGGGAGTCAGCCCCAGCATTTT.

The V and J genes are TRBV4-1 and TRBJ2-3, with TRBD2 matching 12 bases. Germline assignment: CDR1 MGHRA and CDR2 YSYEKL. The CDR3 length is 16 residues. The ends lost 1 base at V and 6 bases at J; junction bases unmatched: 5. This CDR3 reads CASSQGLAGVRDTQYF. The CDR3 nucleotides are TGCGCCAGCAGCCAAGGACTAGCGGGAGTACGTGATACGCAGTATTTT.

This clone is a singleton in its sample. The V call is TRBV5-1, the J call TRBJ1-1, with D possibly TRBD1 on 5 matching bases. The CDR3 contains 15 residues. Trimming removed 0 bases from V and 3 bases from J, with 12 bases in between. The V gene's germline CDR1 is SGHRS and CDR2 YFSETQ. The CDR3 is CASSLGSGTDTEAFF. The DNA for the CDR3 is TGCGCCAGCAGCTTGGGCTCAGGGACCGACACTGAAGCTTTCTTT.

V and J are TRBV6-1 and TRBJ2-1, with 9 bases lining up with TRBD2. The CDR3 covers 12 residues. Trimming removed 8 bases from V and 7 bases from J; junction bases left unmatched: 3. Germline V gives CDR1 MNHNS, CDR2 SASEGT. The CDR3 loop is CASGTSINEQFF. CDR3 nucleotide sequence: TGTGCCAGCGGGACTAGCATTAATGAGCAGTTCTTC.

Here the CDR3 reads CASSFGGREGRGNEQFF. The CDR3 DNA follows: TGTGCCAGCAGCTTTGGTGGACGGGAGGGCCGAGGGAATGAGCAGTTCTTC. This chain joins TRBV11-3 and TRBJ2-1; 8 nucleotides match TRBD2. Per germline, CDR1 SGHNT and CDR2 YENEEA. The CDR3 is 17 amino acids. J was trimmed by 7 bases and V by 3 bases; bases with no gene match: 14.

The chain recombines TRBV2 with TRBJ1-1, with TRBD1 as a possible D gene (5 bases). The CDR3 sequence is 14 residues long. Per germline, CDR1 SNHLY and CDR2 FYNNEI. The germline V and J ends were trimmed by 9 bases and 5 bases, with 19 bases remaining between them. The DNA for the CDR3 is TGTGCCAGTTGCCTAGGACCTAAGGGGACTGAAGCTTTCTTT. It codes for CASCLGPKGTEAFF.

This rearrangement joins TRBV27 to TRBJ2-3, with 11 bases that match TRBD2. The length of the CDR3 is 15 residues. V gave up 6 bases and J gave up 4 bases; unmatched junction bases: 6. Germline V gene sequence: CDR1 MNHEY, CDR2 SMNVEV (reference sequence). CDR3: CASRLLAGGPDTQYF. Here the CDR3 DNA reads TGTGCCAGCAGACTTCTAGCGGGAGGCCCAGATACGCAGTATTTT.

This clone occurred once. This chain links TRBV6-6 with TRBJ1-1, with D uncertain. Germline values: CDR1 MNHNY, CDR2 SVGAGI (reference sequence). The ends were cut back, 1 base at V and 0 bases at J, with 6 bases in the middle. The CDR3 totals 14 residues. CDR3 loop: CASSYYNMNTEAFF. The CDR3 DNA reads TGTGCCAGCAGTTACTACAACATGAACACTGAAGCTTTCTTT.

The genes are TRBV19 and TRBJ1-1; no clear D. CDR1 is LNHDA and CDR2 is SQIVND in the germline V gene (reference sequence). V lost 8 bases and J 6 bases, leaving 10 bases between the germline ends. The CDR3 runs 11 residues. CDR3: CASRGRSEAFF. For the CDR3, the DNA is TGTGCCAGTCGCGGACGGTCTGAAGCTTTCTTT.

This clone appeared a single time. The chain employs TRBV15 and TRBJ2-5, with 7 bases that match TRBD1. The ends lost 0 bases at V and 5 bases at J; junction bases unmatched: 9. This CDR3 contains 16 residues. Per germline, CDR1 LNHNV and CDR2 YYDKDF (reference sequence). This chain's CDR3 is CATSRDLTGTWETQYF. The DNA of the CDR3 is TGTGCCACCAGCAGAGATCTGACAGGGACGTGGGAGACCCAGTACTTC.

The chain links TRBV5-1 to TRBJ2-3; possible D gene TRBD1, 5 bases. The CDR3 contains 20 residues. V was trimmed by 0 bases and J by 0 bases, leaving 23 bases between them. CDR1 and CDR2 from the germline V gene are SGHRS and YFSETQ. CDR3 in amino acids: CASSLELRTPWGSSTDTQYF. For the CDR3, the DNA is TGCGCCAGCAGCTTGGAGCTCCGGACACCCTGGGGCTCTAGCACAGATACGCAGTATTTT.

The chain has TRBV5-1 and TRBJ2-1; TRBD2 aligns across 13 bases. The germline V gene has CDR1 SGHRS and CDR2 YFSETQ. V lost 4 bases to trimming and J lost 9 bases; unmatched junction nucleotides: 7. There are 15 residues in the CDR3. The CDR3 is CASSRGLAGRIEQFF. The CDR3 coding sequence is TGCGCCAGCAGCAGGGGACTAGCGGGAAGGATTGAGCAGTTCTTC.

The chain is built from TRBV7-1 and TRBJ2-5; D may be TRBD2 (5 bases). TRBV7-1 is labeled an ORF, and its function is uncertain. CDR3 size: 13 residues. Deletions cut 4 bases from V and 12 bases from J, with 18 bases between. CDR3 coding DNA: TGTGCCAGCAGCTTAGAGAGGGCGGCGTCTAAGTACTTC. Translation gives CASSLERAASKYF.

In nucleotides, the CDR3 is TGTGCCAGCAGGGACTCAAGAGCCGACACTGAAGCTTTCTTT. Translation gives CASRDSRADTEAFF. J is TRBJ1-1 and V is TRBV6-6; no clear D gene. V was cut by 6 bases and J by 3 bases, with 14 bases left in between. CDR3 length: 14 amino acids. Germline V gives CDR1 MNHNY, CDR2 SVGAGI (reference sequence).